This TCR beta chain was identified in a study of T cell changes during pregnancy in multiple sclerosis. The assay was immunoSEQ multiplex PCR, and TCRdb's table has in-frame clones only and misses some. The table shows tens of thousands of clones, with approximately 96% occurring only once. The V gene lost 0 bases and the J gene lost 3 bases, with 6 bases spanning the gap. Germline V CDR1 and CDR2: SGHRS, YFSETQ. The CDR3 runs 13 residues. This sequence originates from a female donor with multiple sclerosis, enrolled in a pregnancy study. V and J are TRBV5-1 and TRBJ1-1, with TRBD1 as a possible D gene (5 bases). The specimen was CD8+ T cells from peripheral blood mononuclear cells, collected after pregnancy. CDR3 sequence reads: CASSLVQDTEAFF. The CDR3 DNA sequence: TGCGCCAGCAGCTTGGTACAGGACACTGAAGCTTTCTTT.